What follows describes a single T cell receptor (beta chain). Its antigen is as yet unknown. The data derive from a study of molecular identifiers for immune sequencing clone quantification. Whole-study findings and limits: Identical barcode-sharing TCR molecules could lead to underestimated sizes for highly expanded clones. Reports indicate spiked Jurkat TCR RNA from one cell could be found among 900,000 to 1,000,000 naive cells.

CDR3 length equals 16 residues. Trimming removed 7 bases from V and 5 bases from J, with 21 bases in between. The germline V gene has CDR1 MNHEY and CDR2 SVGEGT. TCRdb analysed the PCR reads with MiXCR anew, one entry per CDR3 protein. The table lists 490,000 or so distinct CDR3 sequences, 20% to 25% of them singletons. The sequence derives from a human donor in good health. Some libraries in this study had Jurkat cell RNA spiked in. The specimen was naive CD8+ T cells from blood, with Jurkat cell RNA spiked in. Subset denoted: FACS-sorted CD8+CD4-CCR7+CD45RA+ naive T cells. The J gene is TRBJ2-1, the V gene TRBV6-2 or TRBV6-3; perhaps TRBD1 as D (5 bases). The CDR3 here is CASTRSRQSPNNEQFF. CDR3 coding DNA: TGTGCCAGCACCCGATCGAGACAGAGCCCCAACAATGAGCAGTTCTTC.